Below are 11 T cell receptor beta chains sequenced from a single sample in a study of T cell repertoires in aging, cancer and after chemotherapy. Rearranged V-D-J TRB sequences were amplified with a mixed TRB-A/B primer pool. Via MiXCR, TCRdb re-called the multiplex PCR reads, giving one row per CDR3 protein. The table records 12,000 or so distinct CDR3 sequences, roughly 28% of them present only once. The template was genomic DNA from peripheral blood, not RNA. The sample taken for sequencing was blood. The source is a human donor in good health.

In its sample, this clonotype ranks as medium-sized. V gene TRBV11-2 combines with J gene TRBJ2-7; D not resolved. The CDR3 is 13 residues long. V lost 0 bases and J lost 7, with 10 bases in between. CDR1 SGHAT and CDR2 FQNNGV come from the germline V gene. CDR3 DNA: TGTGCCAGCAGCTTAGAAAGCTCGGGTGAGCAGTACGTC. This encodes CASSLESSGEQYV.

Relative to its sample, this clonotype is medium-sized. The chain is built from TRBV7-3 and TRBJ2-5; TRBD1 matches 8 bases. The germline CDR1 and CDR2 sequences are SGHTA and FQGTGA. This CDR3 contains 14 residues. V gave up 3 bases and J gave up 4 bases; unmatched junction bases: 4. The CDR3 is CASSFQGAGETQYF. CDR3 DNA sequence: TGTGCCAGCAGCTTTCAGGGGGCGGGAGAGACCCAGTACTTC.

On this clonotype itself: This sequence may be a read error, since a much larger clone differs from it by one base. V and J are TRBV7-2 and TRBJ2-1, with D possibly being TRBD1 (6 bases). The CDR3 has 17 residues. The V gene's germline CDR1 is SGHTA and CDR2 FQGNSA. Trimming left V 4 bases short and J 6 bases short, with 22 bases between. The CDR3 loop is CASSSLRERHRVNEQFF. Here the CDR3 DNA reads TGTGCCAGCAGCTCGCTCCGGGAACGACACAGGGTCAATGAGCAGTTCTTC.

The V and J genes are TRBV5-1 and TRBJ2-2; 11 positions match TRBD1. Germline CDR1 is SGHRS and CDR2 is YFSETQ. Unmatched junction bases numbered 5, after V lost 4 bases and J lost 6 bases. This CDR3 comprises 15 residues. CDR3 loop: CASSKGQGEAGELFF. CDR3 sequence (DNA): TGCGCCAGCAGCAAGGGACAGGGGGAAGCCGGGGAGCTGTTTTTT.

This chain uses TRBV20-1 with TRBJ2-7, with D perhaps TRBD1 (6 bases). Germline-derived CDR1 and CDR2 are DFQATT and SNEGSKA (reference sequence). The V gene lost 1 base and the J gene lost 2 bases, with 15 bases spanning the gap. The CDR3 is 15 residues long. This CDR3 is CSARGTGTSAYEQYV. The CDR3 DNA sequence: TGCAGTGCTAGAGGGACCGGGACATCGGCCTACGAGCAGTACGTC.

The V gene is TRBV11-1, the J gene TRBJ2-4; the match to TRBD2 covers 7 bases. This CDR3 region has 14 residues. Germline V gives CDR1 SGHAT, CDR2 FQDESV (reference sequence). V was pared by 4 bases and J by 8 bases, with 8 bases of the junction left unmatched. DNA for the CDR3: TGTGCCAGCAGCTATCGGGACTACGAGGACATTCAGTACTTC. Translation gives CASSYRDYEDIQYF.

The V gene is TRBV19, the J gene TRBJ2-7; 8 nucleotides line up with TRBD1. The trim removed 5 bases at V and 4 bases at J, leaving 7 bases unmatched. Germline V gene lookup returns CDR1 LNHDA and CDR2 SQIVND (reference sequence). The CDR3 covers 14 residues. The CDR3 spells CASSPAGGDYEQYF. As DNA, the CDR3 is TGTGCCAGTAGTCCGGCAGGGGGCGATTACGAGCAGTACTTC.

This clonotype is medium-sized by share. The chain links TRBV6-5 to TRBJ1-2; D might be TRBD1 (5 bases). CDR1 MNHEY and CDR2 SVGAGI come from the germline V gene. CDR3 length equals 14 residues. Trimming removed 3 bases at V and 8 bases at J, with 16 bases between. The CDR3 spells CASSYDGGGEGYTF. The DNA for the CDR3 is TGTGCCAGCAGTTATGATGGGGGGGGAGAAGGCTACACCTTC.

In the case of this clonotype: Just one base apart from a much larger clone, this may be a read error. CDR3 nucleotide sequence: TGTGCCAGTAGTTATGACAACTACGAGCAGTTCTTC. It translates to CASSYDNYEQFF. The rearrangement links TRBV19 to TRBJ2-1, with D unresolved. The germline V gene encodes CDR1 LNHDA and CDR2 SQIVND (reference sequence). This CDR3 has 12 amino acids. Between the trimmed V and J ends, which lost 5 bases and 10 bases, there was a span of 12 bases.

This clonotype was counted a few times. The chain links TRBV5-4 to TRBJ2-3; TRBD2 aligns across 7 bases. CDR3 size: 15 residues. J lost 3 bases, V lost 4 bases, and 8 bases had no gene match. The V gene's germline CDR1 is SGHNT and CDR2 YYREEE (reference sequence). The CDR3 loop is CASSPVGGGTDTQYF. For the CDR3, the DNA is TGTGCCAGCAGCCCTGTGGGGGGGGGTACAGATACGCAGTATTTT.

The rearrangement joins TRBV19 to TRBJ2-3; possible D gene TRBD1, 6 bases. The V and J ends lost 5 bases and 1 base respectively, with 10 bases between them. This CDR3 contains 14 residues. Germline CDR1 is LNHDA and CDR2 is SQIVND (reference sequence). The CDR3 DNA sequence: TGTGCCAGTAGTTATCGGACAGGCACAGATACGCAGTATTTT. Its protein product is CASSYRTGTDTQYF. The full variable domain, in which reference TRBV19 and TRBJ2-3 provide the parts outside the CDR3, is DGGITQSPKYLFRKEGQNVTLSCEQNLNHDAMYWYRQDPGQGLRLIYYSQIVNDFQKGDIAEGYSVSREKKESFPLTVTSAQKNPTAFYLCASSYRTGTDTQYFGPGTRLTVL.